This record looks at one T cell receptor beta chain sequence and its context. Its antigen is undetermined. Using the 5' RACE reads, TCRdb records one entry per CDR3 protein without DNA. This sample's table reports roughly 390,000 distinct CDR3 sequences. The germline V gene encodes CDR1 DFQATT and CDR2 SNEGSKA (reference sequence). The CDR3 sequence is 14 residues long. These data come from a study of T cells expressing NK-cell markers. Whole-study context: From sorted CD3+CD56+NKG2C+, CD3+CD56+NKG2C- and CD3+CD56-NKG2C+ T cells came the TCR beta repertoires. Seven HCMV-seropositive donors and one seronegative donor made up the eight sequenced donors. Findings of the study overall: Top CD8+ clonotypes included the dominant CD3+CD56+NKG2C+ clonotypes in six donors. It is unclear if expanded NKG2C-expressing clones target HCMV antigens.

Sequencing input: blood T cells: a sorted CD56 or NKG2C T cell subset, CD4+ or CD8+ T cells, or bulk PBMC T cells (not recorded which). The receptor was derived from a woman in her fifties or sixties in good health. This chain joins TRBV20-1 and TRBJ2-7; TCRdb picks TRBD1, but there is no DNA to check that call. CDR3 amino acids: CSARDPQGLYEQYF.